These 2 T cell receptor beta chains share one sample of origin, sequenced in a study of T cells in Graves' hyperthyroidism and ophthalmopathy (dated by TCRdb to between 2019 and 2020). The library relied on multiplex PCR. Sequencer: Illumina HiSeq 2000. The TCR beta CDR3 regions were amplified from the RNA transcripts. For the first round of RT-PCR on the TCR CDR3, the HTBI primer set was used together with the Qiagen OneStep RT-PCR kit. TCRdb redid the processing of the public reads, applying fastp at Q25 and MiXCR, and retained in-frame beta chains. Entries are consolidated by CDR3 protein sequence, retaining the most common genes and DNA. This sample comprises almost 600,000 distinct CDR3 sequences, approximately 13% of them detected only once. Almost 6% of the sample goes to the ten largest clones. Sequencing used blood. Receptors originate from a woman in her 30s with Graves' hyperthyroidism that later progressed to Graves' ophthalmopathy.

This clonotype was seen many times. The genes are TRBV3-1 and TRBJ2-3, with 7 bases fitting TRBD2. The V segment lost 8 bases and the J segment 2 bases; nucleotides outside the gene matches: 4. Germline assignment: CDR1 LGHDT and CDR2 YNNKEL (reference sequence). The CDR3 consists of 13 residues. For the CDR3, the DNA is TGTGCCAGCTATCGGGAGGACACAGATACGCAGTATTTT. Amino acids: CASYREDTDTQYF.

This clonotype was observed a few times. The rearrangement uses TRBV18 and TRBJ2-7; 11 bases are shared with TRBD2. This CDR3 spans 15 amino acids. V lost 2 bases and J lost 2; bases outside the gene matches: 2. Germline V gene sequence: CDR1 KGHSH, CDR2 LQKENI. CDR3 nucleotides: TGTGCCAGCTCACCAGAGGGACTAGCGGCCTACGAGCAGTACTTC. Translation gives CASSPEGLAAYEQYF.